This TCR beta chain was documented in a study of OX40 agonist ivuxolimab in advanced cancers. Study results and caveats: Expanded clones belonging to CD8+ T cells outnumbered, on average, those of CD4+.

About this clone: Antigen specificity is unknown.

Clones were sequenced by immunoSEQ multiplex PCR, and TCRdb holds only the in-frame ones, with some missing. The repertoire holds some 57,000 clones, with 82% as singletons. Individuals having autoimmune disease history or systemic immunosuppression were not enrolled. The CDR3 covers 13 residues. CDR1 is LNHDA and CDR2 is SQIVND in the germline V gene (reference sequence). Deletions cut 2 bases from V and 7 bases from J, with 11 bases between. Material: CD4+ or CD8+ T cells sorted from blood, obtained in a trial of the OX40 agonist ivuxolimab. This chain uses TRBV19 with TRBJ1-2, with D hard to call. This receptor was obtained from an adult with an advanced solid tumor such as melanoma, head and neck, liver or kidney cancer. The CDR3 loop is CASSIRGTGGYTF. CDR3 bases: TGTGCCAGTAGTATACGGGGAACCGGTGGCTACACCTTC. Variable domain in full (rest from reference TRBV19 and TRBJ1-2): DGGITQSPKYLFRKEGQNVTLSCEQNLNHDAMYWYRQDPGQGLRLIYYSQIVNDFQKGDIAEGYSVSREKKESFPLTVTSAQKNPTAFYLCASSIRGTGGYTFGSGTRLTVV.